This entry lists 7 T cell receptor beta chains sequenced from one sample in a study of PD-1 blockade in classical Hodgkin lymphoma. Some clones are missing from TCRdb's copy, which holds only in-frame ones; the method was immunoSEQ multiplex PCR. The sample holds fewer than 75,000 clones, 88% seen once. All patients experienced relapse after autologous stem cell transplantation, and brentuximab vedotin exposure was variable. The sequenced sample was peripheral blood mononuclear cells (PBMCs), obtained before the second cycle of nivolumab. The receptors were gathered from a human donor with classical Hodgkin lymphoma.

V and J are TRBV5-1 and TRBJ1-4; TRBD1 matches 8 bases. Germline loops: CDR1 SGHRS, CDR2 YFSETQ. V lost 4 bases and J lost 3; bases outside the gene matches: 5. CDR3 length: 15 amino acids. The CDR3 DNA reads as TGCGCCAGCAGCGGACAGGGTTCTGCTAATGAAAAACTGTTTTTT. Translation: CASSGQGSANEKLFF.

The gene calls are TRBV5-1 and TRBJ2-5; 7 bases agree with TRBD1. From germline, CDR1 is SGHRS and CDR2 YFSETQ. Trimming took 3 bases from V and 0 from J; bases not matched to a gene: 2. The CDR3 covers 14 residues. The CDR3 protein is CASSSTGNQETQYF. CDR3 coding DNA: TGCGCCAGCAGCTCGACAGGGAACCAAGAGACCCAGTACTTC.

The chain links TRBV4-1 to TRBJ1-5; weak D call: TRBD1 (5 bases). Trimming stripped 0 bases from V and 7 bases from J, with 7 bases between. The CDR3 covers 13 residues. Germline lookup yields CDR1 MGHRA and CDR2 YSYEKL. CDR3: CASSQERGQPQHF. As DNA, the CDR3 is TGCGCCAGCAGCCAAGAGAGGGGACAGCCCCAGCATTTT.

The chain joins TRBV5-6 to TRBJ1-1; tentative D call: TRBD1 (5 bases). CDR3 length: 15 amino acids. With 2 bases removed from V and 4 bases from J, the gap between germline ends came to 15 bases. Germline CDR1 is SGHDT and CDR2 is YYEEEE. The CDR3 region has the DNA TGTGCCAGCAGCTTTCGTGGGCAGGGACGCACTGAAGCTTTCTTT. It encodes CASSFRGQGRTEAFF.

The chain couples TRBV9 to TRBJ2-7; weak D call: TRBD2 (5 bases). The germline V gene has CDR1 SGDLS and CDR2 YYNGEE. CDR3 size: 12 residues. V was clipped by 0 bases and J by 6 bases, with 7 bases between them. The CDR3 DNA follows: TGTGCCAGCAGCGTAGGCCGGGGCGAGCAGTACTTC. It specifies CASSVGRGEQYF.

The chain combines TRBV9 with TRBJ1-1; D is unresolved. The CDR3 runs to 12 residues. The V end was cut by 4 bases, the J end by 11 bases, with 15 bases between. Germline V gene data show CDR1 as SGDLS and CDR2 as YYNGEE. The CDR3 region has the DNA TGTGCCAGCAGCCCCAACCGGGGAGCGGCTTTCTTT. Translation gives CASSPNRGAAFF.

The CDR3 reads CASSGVGGLGTEAFF. The CDR3 DNA reads as TGTGCCAGCAGCGGTGTGGGGGGCTTAGGCACTGAAGCTTTCTTT. The chain employs TRBV7-9 and TRBJ1-1, with D tentatively TRBD1 (6 bases). The CDR3 has 15 residues. Looked up from germline, CDR1 is SEHNR and CDR2 is FQNEAQ (reference sequence). Trimming pared 5 bases from V and 4 bases from J, leaving 17 bases between.